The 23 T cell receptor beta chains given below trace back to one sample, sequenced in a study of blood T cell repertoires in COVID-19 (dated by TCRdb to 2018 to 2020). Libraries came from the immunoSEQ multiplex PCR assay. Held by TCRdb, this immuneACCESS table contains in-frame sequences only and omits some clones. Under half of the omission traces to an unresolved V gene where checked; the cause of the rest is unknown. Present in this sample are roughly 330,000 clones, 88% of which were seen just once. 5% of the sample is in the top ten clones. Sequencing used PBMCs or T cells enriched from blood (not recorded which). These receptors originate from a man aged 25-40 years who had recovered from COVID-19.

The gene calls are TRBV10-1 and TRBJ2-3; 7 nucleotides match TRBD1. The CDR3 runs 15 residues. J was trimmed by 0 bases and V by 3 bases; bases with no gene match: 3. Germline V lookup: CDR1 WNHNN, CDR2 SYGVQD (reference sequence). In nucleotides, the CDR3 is TGCGCCAGCAGTGAACAGGGGATAAGCACAGATACGCAGTATTTT. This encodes CASSEQGISTDTQYF.

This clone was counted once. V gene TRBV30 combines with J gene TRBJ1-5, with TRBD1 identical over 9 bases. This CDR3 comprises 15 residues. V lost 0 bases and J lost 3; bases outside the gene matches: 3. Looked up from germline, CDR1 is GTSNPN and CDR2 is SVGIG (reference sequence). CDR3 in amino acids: CAWSVRDRVNQPQHF. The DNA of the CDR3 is TGTGCCTGGAGTGTAAGGGACAGGGTCAATCAGCCCCAGCATTTT.

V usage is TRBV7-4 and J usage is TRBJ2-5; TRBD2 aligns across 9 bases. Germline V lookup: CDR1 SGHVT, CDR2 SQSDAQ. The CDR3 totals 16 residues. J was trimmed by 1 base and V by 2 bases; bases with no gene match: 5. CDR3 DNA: TGTGCCAGCAGCTTAAGGCTAGCGGGGATCCAAGAGACCCAGTACTTC. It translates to CASSLRLAGIQETQYF. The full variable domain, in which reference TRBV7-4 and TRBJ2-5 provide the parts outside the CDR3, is GAGVSQSPRYKVAKRGRDVALRCDSISGHVTLYWYRQTLGQGSEVLTYSQSDAQRDKSGRPSGRFSAERPERSVSTLKIQRTEQGDSAVYLCASSLRLAGIQETQYFGPGTRLLVL.

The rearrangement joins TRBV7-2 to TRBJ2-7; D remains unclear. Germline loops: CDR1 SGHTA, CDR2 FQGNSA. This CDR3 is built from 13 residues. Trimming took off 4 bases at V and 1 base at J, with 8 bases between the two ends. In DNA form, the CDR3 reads TGTGCCAGCAGCTCGCAGGCGTCCTACGAGCAGTACTTC. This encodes CASSSQASYEQYF.

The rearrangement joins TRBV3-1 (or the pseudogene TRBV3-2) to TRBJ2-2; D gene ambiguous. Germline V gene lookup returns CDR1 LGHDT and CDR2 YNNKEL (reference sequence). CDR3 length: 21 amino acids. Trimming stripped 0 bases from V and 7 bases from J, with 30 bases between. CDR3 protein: CASSQDPTINKVGPMGGELFF. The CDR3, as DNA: TGTGCCAGCAGCCAAGATCCCACTATCAACAAAGTCGGCCCTATGGGCGGGGAGCTGTTTTTT.

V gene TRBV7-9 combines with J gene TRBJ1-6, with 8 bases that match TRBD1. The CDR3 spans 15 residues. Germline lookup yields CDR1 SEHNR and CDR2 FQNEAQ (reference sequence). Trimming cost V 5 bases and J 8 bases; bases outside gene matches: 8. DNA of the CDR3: TGTGCCAGCAGCCATCCAGGGGGCGTTGATTCACCCCTCCACTTT. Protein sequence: CASSHPGGVDSPLHF.

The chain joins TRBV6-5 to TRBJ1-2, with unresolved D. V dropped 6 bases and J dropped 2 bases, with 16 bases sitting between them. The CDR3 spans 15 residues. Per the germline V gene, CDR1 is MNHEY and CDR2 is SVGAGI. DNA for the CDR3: TGTGCCAGCAGACCAGTAACGGGGTCCAACTATGGCTACACCTTC. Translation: CASRPVTGSNYGYTF.

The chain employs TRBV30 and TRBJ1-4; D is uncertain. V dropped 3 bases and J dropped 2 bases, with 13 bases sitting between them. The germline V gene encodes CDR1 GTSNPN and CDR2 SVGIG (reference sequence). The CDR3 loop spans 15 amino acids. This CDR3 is CAWRGTAGTNEKLFF. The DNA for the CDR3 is TGTGCCTGGAGGGGCACAGCTGGGACTAATGAAAAACTGTTTTTT.

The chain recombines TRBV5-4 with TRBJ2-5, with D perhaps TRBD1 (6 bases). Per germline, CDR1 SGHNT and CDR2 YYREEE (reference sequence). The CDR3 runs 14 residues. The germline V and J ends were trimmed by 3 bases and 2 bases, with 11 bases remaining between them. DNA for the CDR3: TGTGCCAGCAGCTACACAGGGAATCAAGAGACCCAGTACTTC. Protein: CASSYTGNQETQYF.

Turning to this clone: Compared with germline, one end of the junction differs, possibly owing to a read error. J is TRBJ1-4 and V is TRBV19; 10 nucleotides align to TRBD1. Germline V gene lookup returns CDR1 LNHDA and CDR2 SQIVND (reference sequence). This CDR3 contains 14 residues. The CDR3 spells CASSTGTGAEKLFF. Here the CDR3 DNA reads TGTGCCAGCAGTACCGGGACAGGGGCTGAAAAACTGTTTTTT.

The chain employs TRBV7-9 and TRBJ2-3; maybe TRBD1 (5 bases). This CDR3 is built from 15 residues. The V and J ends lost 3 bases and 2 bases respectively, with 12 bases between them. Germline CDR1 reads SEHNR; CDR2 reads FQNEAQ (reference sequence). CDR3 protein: CASSFRQGDTDTQYF. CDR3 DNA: TGTGCCAGCAGCTTTCGGCAGGGTGACACAGATACGCAGTATTTT. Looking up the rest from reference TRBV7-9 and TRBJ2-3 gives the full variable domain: DTGVSQNPRHKITKRGQNVTFRCDPISEHNRLYWYRQTLGQGPEFLTYFQNEAQLEKSRLLSDRFSAERPKGSFSTLEIQRTEQGDSAMYLCASSFRQGDTDTQYFGPGTRLTVL.

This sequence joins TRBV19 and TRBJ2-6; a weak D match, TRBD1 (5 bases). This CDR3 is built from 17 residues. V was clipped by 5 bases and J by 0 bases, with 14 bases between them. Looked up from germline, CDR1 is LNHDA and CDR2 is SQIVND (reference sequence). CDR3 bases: TGTGCCAGTAGTCCGCAGGGCTTTAGCTCTGGGGCCAACGTCCTGACTTTC. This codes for CASSPQGFSSGANVLTF.

CDR3 DNA sequence: TGTGCCAGCAGCACCGGGGATGGGTACGGAAACACCATATATTTT. The encoded protein is CASSTGDGYGNTIYF. The gene calls are TRBV5-4 and TRBJ1-3; no clear D. Deletions cut 4 bases from V and 4 bases from J, with 15 bases between. This CDR3 region has 15 residues. The V gene's germline CDR1 is SGHNT and CDR2 YYREEE (reference sequence).

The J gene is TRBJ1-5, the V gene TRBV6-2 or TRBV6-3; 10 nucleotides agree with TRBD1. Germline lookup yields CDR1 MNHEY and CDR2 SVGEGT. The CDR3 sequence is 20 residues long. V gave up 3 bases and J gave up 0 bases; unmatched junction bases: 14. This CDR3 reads CASSYGRDRGQEFSNQPQHF. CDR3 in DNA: TGTGCCAGCAGTTATGGAAGGGACAGGGGTCAAGAATTTAGCAATCAGCCCCAGCATTTT.

The CDR3 DNA reads TGTGCCAGCAGTGTTAGTCTAGCGGGGGGGCAGGGAGATACGCAGTATTTT. As protein: CASSVSLAGGQGDTQYF. The chain employs TRBV6-1 and TRBJ2-3, with TRBD2 matching 12 bases. V lost 4 bases to trimming and J lost 5 bases; unmatched junction nucleotides: 10. The V gene's germline CDR1 is MNHNS and CDR2 SASEGT. The CDR3 is 17 residues long.

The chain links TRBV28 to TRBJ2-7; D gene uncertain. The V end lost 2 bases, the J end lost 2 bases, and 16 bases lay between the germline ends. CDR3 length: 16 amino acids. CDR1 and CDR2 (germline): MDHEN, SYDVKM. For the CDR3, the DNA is TGTGCCAGCAGTTTAGTATTTCCAAACAGCCCCTACGAGCAGTACTTC. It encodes CASSLVFPNSPYEQYF.

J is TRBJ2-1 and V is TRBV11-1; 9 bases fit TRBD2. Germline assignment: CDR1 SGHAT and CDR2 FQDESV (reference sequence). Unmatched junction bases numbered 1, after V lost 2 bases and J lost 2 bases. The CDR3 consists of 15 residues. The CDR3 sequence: CASSLLAGTYNEQFF. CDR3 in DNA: TGTGCCAGCAGCTTACTAGCGGGGACCTACAATGAGCAGTTCTTC. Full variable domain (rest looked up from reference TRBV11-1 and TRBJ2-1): EAEVAQSPRYKITEKSQAVAFWCDPISGHATLYWYRQILGQGPELLVQFQDESVVDDSQLPKDRFSAERLKGVDSTLKIQPAELGDSAMYLCASSLLAGTYNEQFFGPGTRLTVL.

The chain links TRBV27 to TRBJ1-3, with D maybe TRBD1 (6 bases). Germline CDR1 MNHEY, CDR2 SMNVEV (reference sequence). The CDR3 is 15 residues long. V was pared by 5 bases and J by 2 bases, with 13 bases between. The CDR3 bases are TGTGCCAGCAGTGTGACAGGTTTTCCTGGAAACACCATATATTTT. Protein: CASSVTGFPGNTIYF.

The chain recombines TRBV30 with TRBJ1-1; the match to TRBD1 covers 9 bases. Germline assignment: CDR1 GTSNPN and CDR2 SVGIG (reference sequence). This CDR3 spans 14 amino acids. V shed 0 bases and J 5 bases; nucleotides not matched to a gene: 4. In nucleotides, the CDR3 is TGTGCCTGGAGTGTAGGGACAGGGTGGACTGAAGCTTTCTTT. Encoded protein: CAWSVGTGWTEAFF.

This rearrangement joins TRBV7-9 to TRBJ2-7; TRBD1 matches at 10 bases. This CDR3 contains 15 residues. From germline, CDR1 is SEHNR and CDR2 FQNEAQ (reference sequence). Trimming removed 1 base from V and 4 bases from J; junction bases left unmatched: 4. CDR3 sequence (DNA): TGTGCCAGCAGCTTAGAGGACAGGGGGGCTTACGAGCAGTACTTC. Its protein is CASSLEDRGAYEQYF.

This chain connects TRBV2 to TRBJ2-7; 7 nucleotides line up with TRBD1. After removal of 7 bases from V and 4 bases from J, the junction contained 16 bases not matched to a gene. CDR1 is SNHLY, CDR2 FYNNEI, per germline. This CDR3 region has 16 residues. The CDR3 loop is CASKHPGQRKGYEQYF. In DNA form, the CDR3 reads TGTGCCAGCAAACACCCGGGACAGCGTAAAGGTTACGAGCAGTACTTC.

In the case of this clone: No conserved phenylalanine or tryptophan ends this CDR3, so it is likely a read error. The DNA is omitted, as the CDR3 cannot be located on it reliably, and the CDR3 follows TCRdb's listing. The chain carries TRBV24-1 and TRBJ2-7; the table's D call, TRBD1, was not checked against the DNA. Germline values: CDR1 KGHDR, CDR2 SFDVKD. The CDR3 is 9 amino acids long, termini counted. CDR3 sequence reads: CATSERDSG.

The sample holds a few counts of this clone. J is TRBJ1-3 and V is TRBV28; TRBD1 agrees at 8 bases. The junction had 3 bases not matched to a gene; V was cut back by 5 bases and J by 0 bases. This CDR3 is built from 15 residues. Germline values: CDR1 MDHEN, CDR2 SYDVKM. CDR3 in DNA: TGTGCCAGCAGTACCGGGACAGGCTCTGGAAACACCATATATTTT. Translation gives CASSTGTGSGNTIYF.